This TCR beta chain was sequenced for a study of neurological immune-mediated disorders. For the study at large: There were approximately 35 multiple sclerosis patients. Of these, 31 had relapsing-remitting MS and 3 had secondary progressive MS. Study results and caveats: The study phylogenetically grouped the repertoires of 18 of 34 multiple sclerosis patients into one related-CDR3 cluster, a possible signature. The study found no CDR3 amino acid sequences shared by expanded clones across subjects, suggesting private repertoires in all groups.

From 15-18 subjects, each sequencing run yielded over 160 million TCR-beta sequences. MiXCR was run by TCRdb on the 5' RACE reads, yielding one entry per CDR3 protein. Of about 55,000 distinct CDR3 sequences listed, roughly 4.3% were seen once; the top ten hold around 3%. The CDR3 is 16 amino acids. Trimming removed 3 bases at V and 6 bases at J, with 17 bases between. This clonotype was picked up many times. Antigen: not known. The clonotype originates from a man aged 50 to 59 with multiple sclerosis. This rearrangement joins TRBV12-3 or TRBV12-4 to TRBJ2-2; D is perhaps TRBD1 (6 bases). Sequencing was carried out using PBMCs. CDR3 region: CASSLELWGQAGELFF. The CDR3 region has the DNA TGTGCCAGCAGTTTGGAGTTATGGGGGCAGGCCGGGGAGCTGTTTTTT.